This TCR beta chain stems from a study of T cell responses to AZD1222 COVID-19 vaccine. Study-wide points: Clonal diversity was possibly underestimated; the donors were predominantly white British and more often female. AZD1222 recipients seropositive at baseline numbered only five to seven.

A note on this clone: No antigen is known for it.

The assay was immunoSEQ multiplex PCR, and TCRdb's table has in-frame clones only and misses some. The table shows 110,000 to 150,000 clones, with 85% to 95% occurring only once. The CDR3 extends over 15 amino acids. The germline V gene has CDR1 MNHEY and CDR2 SVGAGI. The J segment lost 4 bases and the V segment lost 6 bases, leaving 5 bases of the junction unmatched. The chain uses TRBV6-5 and TRBJ2-1, with 11 bases identical to TRBD2. Material: peripheral blood, obtained after recovery from COVID-19. The origin of this receptor is an adult who had recovered from COVID-19. The CDR3 sequence: CASSQGLAGYNEQFF. DNA of the CDR3: TGTGCCAGCAGCCAAGGACTAGCGGGTTACAATGAGCAGTTCTTC.